The clone carrying this TCR beta chain was seen repeatedly, ten times or more. Its antigen is currently unknown. Sequencing libraries for TCR beta were prepared with iRepertoire HTBI primers and Arm-PCR of CDR3 regions. Via MiXCR, TCRdb re-called the multiplex PCR reads, giving one row per CDR3 protein. The repertoire holds 500,000 or so distinct CDR3 sequences, with under 20% as singletons. This sample was included in a study of regulatory T cells in long-lasting Graves disease. Study findings and constraints: Persistent disease showed a preference for TRBV28, TRBJ1-2 and TRBJ2-5. Between persistent patients, roughly 2,600 public clonotypes were shared, exceeding the roughly 1,000 shared between new patients.

CDR3 length: 17 residues. Germline V gene data show CDR1 as DFQATT and CDR2 as SNEGSKA (reference sequence). V was trimmed by 3 bases and J by 1 base, leaving 20 bases between them. Time point meaning: newly diagnosed GD, antithyroid drugs for less than 3 months. There was RNA extracted from PBMCs, and the TCR library was made from it. The sample was also reused in another study, on T cells in Graves' hyperthyroidism and ophthalmopathy. Per that study: Carried out on the TCR CDR3, a first-round RT-PCR used the HTBI primer set. Among thyroid clonotypes expanded above 0.001, most also appeared in blood.

Sequenced here: peripheral blood mononuclear cells (PBMCs), sampled at new diagnosis, from a patient treated with antithyroid drugs. The V and J genes are TRBV20-1 and TRBJ2-3, with a weak D call TRBD2 (6 bases). The sequence came from a man in his forties with Graves disease. The CDR3 protein is CSARERYSGPGTDTQYF. The DNA for the CDR3 is TGCAGTGCTAGGGAGCGCTATAGCGGCCCTGGCACAGATACGCAGTATTTT.